One sample yielded the 8 T cell receptor beta chains listed below, sequenced in a study of CD8 T cells in ankylosing spondylitis. One entry per CDR3 protein, called by TCRdb with MiXCR from the 5' RACE reads. The table lists 250,000 to 300,000 distinct CDR3 sequences, 18% of them singletons. Sample: blood, either unsorted or a sorted T cell fraction (not recorded which). The origin of the receptors is a male donor with ankylosing spondylitis or in good health (not recorded which).

This chain uses TRBV12-3 or TRBV12-4 with TRBJ2-7; a weak D match, TRBD2 (5 bases). V lost 4 bases to trimming and J lost 1 base, with 17 bases between them. CDR3 length equals 16 residues. CDR3 nucleotides: TGTGCCAGCAGTTCCGAACTCGGGGTGTGGTCCTACGAGCAGTACTTC. It encodes CASSSELGVWSYEQYF.

The sample holds one count of this clonotype. This chain links TRBV25-1 with TRBJ2-7; D possibly corresponds to TRBD1 (6 bases). This CDR3 spans 16 amino acids. The germline V gene encodes CDR1 MGHDK and CDR2 SYGVNS. V was shortened by 4 bases and J by 6 bases, with 22 bases between the two germline ends. CDR3 bases: TGTGCCAGCAGTGCCTTGTCCGGGACACTGTTCGGCGAGCAGTACTTC. It translates to CASSALSGTLFGEQYF.

This clonotype was counted only a few times. The CDR3 sequence is CASSPLTKEEQYF. CDR3 nucleotide sequence: TGTGCCAGCAGTCCCCTCACCAAGGAGGAGCAGTACTTC. The J gene is TRBJ2-7, the V gene TRBV28, with D unresolved. The CDR3 consists of 13 residues. Trimming pared 5 bases from V and 7 bases from J, leaving 15 bases between. CDR1 is MDHEN, CDR2 SYDVKM, per germline.

This clonotype occurred a few times. The chain's CDR3 is CASSGDRDEQFF. CDR3 bases: TGTGCCAGCAGCGGGGACAGGGACGAGCAGTTCTTC. The chain carries TRBV9 and TRBJ2-1, with TRBD1 identical over 9 bases. CDR3 length: 12 amino acids. Germline CDR1 and CDR2: SGDLS and YYNGEE. The V and J ends lost 3 bases and 10 bases, in that order; junction bases with no gene match: 2.

The chain recombines TRBV29-1 with TRBJ1-1; possible D gene TRBD1, 6 bases. The V end lost 7 bases, the J end lost 1 base, and 13 bases lay between the germline ends. Germline V gene sequence: CDR1 SQVTM, CDR2 ANQGSEA. The CDR3 contains 13 residues. The CDR3 DNA follows: TGCAGCGGTGAGGGAGGGGGGAACACTGAAGCTTTCTTT. Translating it yields CSGEGGGNTEAFF. Variable domain in full (rest from reference TRBV29-1 and TRBJ1-1): SAVISQKPSRDICQRGTSLTIQCQVDSQVTMMFWYRQQPGQSLTLIATANQGSEATYESGFVIDKFPISRPNLTFSTLTVSNMSPEDSSIYLCSGEGGGNTEAFFGQGTRLTVV.

This clonotype occurred a few times. The chain combines TRBV9 with TRBJ1-3; D possibly corresponds to TRBD1 (5 bases). This CDR3 has 15 amino acids. V gave up 0 bases and J gave up 3 bases, with 10 bases separating them. Germline loops: CDR1 SGDLS, CDR2 YYNGEE. The CDR3 protein is CASSVASGSGNTIYF. In DNA form, the CDR3 reads TGTGCCAGCAGCGTAGCATCAGGGAGTGGAAACACCATATATTTT.

The genes are TRBV7-8 and TRBJ1-4; D remains ambiguous. This CDR3 is built from 14 residues. Germline CDR1 reads SGHVS; CDR2 reads FQNEAQ. The V end lost 5 bases, the J end lost 5 bases, and 12 bases lay between the germline ends. CDR3 in DNA: TGTGCCAGCAGCCCCCGTTTTGGAAATGAAAAACTGTTTTTT. This sequence encodes CASSPRFGNEKLFF.

This clonotype has only one observation. J is TRBJ2-5 and V is TRBV7-9; 7 nucleotides align to TRBD1. The V gene end was trimmed by 4 bases and the J gene end by 4 bases; junction bases not matched to a gene: 6. The CDR3 is 14 residues long. In germline, CDR1 is SEHNR, CDR2 FQNEAQ (reference sequence). CDR3 sequence: CASSSNQGVETQYF. DNA of the CDR3: TGTGCCAGCAGCTCCAATCAGGGGGTAGAGACCCAGTACTTC.